The clone carrying this TCR beta chain was seen more than once but under ten times. Its specificity is not known. UMIs were added to TCR cDNA along with a universal primer site when it was made by 5'RACE template switching. TCRdb independently ran MiXCR on the 5' RACE reads; one entry per CDR3 protein. The sample lists roughly 350,000 distinct CDR3 sequences, roughly 4.3% occurring once. The CDR3 has 16 amino acids. Trimming cost V 0 bases and J 6 bases, with 17 bases left between them. Germline CDR1 and CDR2: MNHEY and SVGAGI. The sample belongs to a study of T cells after yellow fever vaccination. Study summary: Some fractions had low cell numbers, and these were prepared with SMART-Seq v4 Ultra Low Input.

Study-wide findings and caveats: FACS-sorted repertoires might harbor abundant contaminating clonotypes from the bulk population. Reappearing after the booster were most of the clones from primary vaccination (about 96% CD4, 88% CD8).

Source: PBMCs, taken 5 days after the yellow fever booster vaccination. The rearrangement links TRBV6-5 to TRBJ2-5, with unresolved D. This sequence was found in a man aged 18-30 years who received the YFV17D yellow fever vaccine. CDR3 nucleotide sequence: TGTGCCAGCAGTTACTCGTTGTTCAACTTGGGCAAGACCCAGTACTTC. This sequence encodes CASSYSLFNLGKTQYF.